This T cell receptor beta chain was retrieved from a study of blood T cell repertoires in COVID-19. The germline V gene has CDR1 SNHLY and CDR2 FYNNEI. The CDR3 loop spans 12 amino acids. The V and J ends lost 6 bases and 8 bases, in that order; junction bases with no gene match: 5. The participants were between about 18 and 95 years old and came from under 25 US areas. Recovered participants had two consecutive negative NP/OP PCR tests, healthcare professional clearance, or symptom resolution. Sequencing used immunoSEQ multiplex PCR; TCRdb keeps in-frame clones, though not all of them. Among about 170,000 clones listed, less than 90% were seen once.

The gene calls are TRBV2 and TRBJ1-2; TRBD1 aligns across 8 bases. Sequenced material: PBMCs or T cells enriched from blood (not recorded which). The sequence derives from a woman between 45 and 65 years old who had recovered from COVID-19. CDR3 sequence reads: CASSGTGFGYTF. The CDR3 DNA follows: TGTGCCAGCAGCGGGACAGGTTTCGGCTACACCTTC.